The 18 T cell receptor beta chains in this list originate from one sample, sequenced in a study of cytomegalovirus exposure and HLA in healthy donors. PCR amplification relied on 60 Vbeta primers (plus 13 Jbeta primers). Measured with immunoSEQ multiplex PCR; TCRdb has only the in-frame clones, and not every one. This sample has around 100,000 clones, with about 9.4% found just once. The sequenced sample was PBMCs. Receptors originate from a man in his forties or fifties in good health and CMV-seropositive.

This clone was counted between two and nine times. This chain links TRBV20-1 with TRBJ1-1; D is unclear. Between the trimmed V and J ends, which lost 4 bases and 1 base, there was a span of 4 bases. This CDR3 has 11 amino acids. Germline assignment: CDR1 DFQATT and CDR2 SNEGSKA (reference sequence). CDR3 sequence reads: CSANWNTEAFF. CDR3 in DNA: TGCAGTGCTAACTGGAACACTGAAGCTTTCTTT.

This clone was seen only a few times. The rearrangement uses TRBV4-1 and TRBJ2-7; D is perhaps TRBD1 (5 bases). V was pared by 2 bases and J by 5 bases, with 7 bases between. The length of the CDR3 is 12 residues. The germline V gene encodes CDR1 MGHRA and CDR2 YSYEKL. The CDR3 region is CASSQSGNEQYF. CDR3 DNA: TGCGCCAGCAGCCAATCAGGGAACGAGCAGTACTTC.

V and J are TRBV29-1 and TRBJ2-5, with D possibly matching TRBD2 (6 bases). Germline CDR1 is SQVTM and CDR2 is ANQGSEA. The germline V and J ends were trimmed by 4 bases and 1 base, with 13 bases remaining between them. This CDR3 spans 14 amino acids. In nucleotides, the CDR3 is TGCAGCGTTGTTGGCGGGGTGGGCCAAGAGACCCAGTACTTC. Its translation: CSVVGGVGQETQYF.

The gene calls are TRBV7-3 and TRBJ2-5; D possibly corresponds to TRBD2 (5 bases). CDR1 and CDR2 from the germline V gene are SGHTA and FQGTGA. Deletions cut 5 bases from V and 5 bases from J, with 18 bases between. The CDR3 is 15 amino acids. Here the CDR3 reads CASSPSRTQTETQYF. The DNA of the CDR3 is TGTGCCAGCAGCCCCAGCCGGACTCAGACGGAGACCCAGTACTTC.

Points on this clone: Other DNA sequences in this sample translate to the same CDR3. The chain uses TRBV5-1 and TRBJ2-7, with unresolved D. This CDR3 region has 13 residues. CDR1 is SGHRS, CDR2 YFSETQ, per germline. Trimming removed 1 base from V and 6 bases from J, with 11 bases in between. Here the CDR3 reads CASSLTSGFEQYF. In nucleotides, the CDR3 is TGCGCCAGCAGCTTGACGTCAGGCTTCGAGCAGTACTTC.

The CDR3 protein is CASRSRTSGKETQYF. The CDR3 DNA reads TGTGCCAGCAGATCGAGGACTAGCGGTAAAGAGACCCAGTACTTC. J is TRBJ2-5 and V is TRBV6-5; 10 positions match TRBD2. Germline V CDR1 and CDR2: MNHEY, SVGAGI. Trimming at V came to 6 bases and at J to 3 bases, leaving 7 bases not matched to a gene. This CDR3 has 15 residues.

V is TRBV27 and J is TRBJ2-7, with D possibly TRBD1 on 5 matching bases. The germline gives CDR1 MNHEY, CDR2 SMNVEV (reference sequence). V was shortened by 2 bases and J by 4 bases, with 15 bases between the two germline ends. The CDR3 is 15 amino acids. The CDR3 here is CASSLQGSVRYEQYF. CDR3 nucleotides: TGTGCCAGCAGTTTACAGGGTAGTGTTCGGTACGAGCAGTACTTC.

This clone has only a few counts. The rearrangement links TRBV28 to TRBJ1-4, with TRBD1 as a possible D gene (5 bases). Trimming took off 6 bases at V and 0 bases at J, with 14 bases between the two ends. Germline values: CDR1 MDHEN, CDR2 SYDVKM. The CDR3 totals 16 residues. The CDR3 spells CASSSTDIATNEKLFF. The CDR3 DNA sequence: TGTGCCAGCAGCTCGACAGATATTGCAACTAATGAAAAACTGTTTTTT. Filled out from reference TRBV28 and TRBJ1-4, the complete variable domain reads DVKVTQSSRYLVKRTGEKVFLECVQDMDHENMFWYRQDPGLGLRLIYFSYDVKMKEKGDIPEGYSVSREKKERFSLILESASTNQTSMYLCASSSTDIATNEKLFFGSGTQLSVL.

This chain uses TRBV18 with TRBJ2-7, with a weak D call TRBD1 (6 bases). With 2 bases removed from V and 1 base from J, the gap between germline ends came to 12 bases. The length of the CDR3 is 15 residues. Germline CDR1 reads KGHSH; CDR2 reads LQKENI. For the CDR3, the DNA is TGTGCCAGCTCACCATTCCCAGGGGCTTCCTACGAGCAGTACTTC. Its protein product is CASSPFPGASYEQYF.

The genes are TRBV6-6 and TRBJ2-3; tentatively, D is TRBD2 (5 bases). The CDR3 is 16 residues long. The germline CDR1 and CDR2 sequences are MNHNY and SVGAGI (reference sequence). V lost 0 bases and J 2 bases, leaving 12 bases between the germline ends. CDR3 nucleotide sequence: TGTGCCAGCAGTTACTCGCGGCTAGCAGTCACAGATACGCAGTATTTT. It codes for CASSYSRLAVTDTQYF.

This chain uses TRBV7-6 with TRBJ2-7; D might be TRBD2 (5 bases). V lost 5 bases and J 0 bases, leaving 17 bases between the germline ends. This CDR3 is 16 amino acids long. In germline, CDR1 is SGHVS, CDR2 FNYEAQ. CDR3 residues: CASSPEVGKSSYEQYF. The CDR3, as DNA: TGTGCCAGCAGCCCCGAGGTCGGGAAGAGCTCCTACGAGCAGTACTTC.

The CDR3 bases are TGTGCCAGCAGCGGGGGAGGGCGGATCTACAATGAGCAGTTCTTC. Its protein product is CASSGGGRIYNEQFF. This sequence joins TRBV5-5 and TRBJ2-1; 7 bases agree with TRBD2. Germline CDR1 SGHKS, CDR2 YYEKEE (reference sequence). The CDR3 covers 15 residues. The J segment lost 3 bases and the V segment lost 4 bases, leaving 7 bases of the junction unmatched.

V usage is TRBV5-6 and J usage is TRBJ2-7, with TRBD1 matching 10 bases. Unmatched junction bases numbered 3, after V lost 2 bases and J lost 4 bases. CDR1 SGHDT and CDR2 YYEEEE come from the germline V gene. CDR3 length: 14 amino acids. In DNA form, the CDR3 reads TGTGCCAGCAGCTTTAGACAGGGGGCTTACGAGCAGTACTTC. It encodes CASSFRQGAYEQYF.

This clone was seen a handful of times. The chain joins TRBV7-8 to TRBJ2-7, with no clear D. CDR1 and CDR2 (germline): SGHVS, FQNEAQ. This CDR3 is built from 14 residues. V gave up 0 bases and J gave up 2 bases, with 8 bases separating them. As DNA, the CDR3 is TGTGCCAGCAGCTTAGCGTCTCTAGCCTACGAGCAGTACTTC. It translates to CASSLASLAYEQYF. Full variable domain (outside the CDR3, taken from reference TRBV7-8 and TRBJ2-7): GAGVSQSPRYKVAKRGQDVALRCDPISGHVSLFWYQQALGQGPEFLTYFQNEAQLDKSGLPSDRFFAERPEGSVSTLKIQRTQQEDSAVYLCASSLASLAYEQYFGPGTRLTVT.

The rearrangement links TRBV7-8 to TRBJ1-5, with a tentative D call TRBD1 (5 bases). The CDR3 loop spans 15 amino acids. Trimming cost V 1 base and J 7 bases, with 14 bases left between them. Per germline, CDR1 SGHVS and CDR2 FQNEAQ. The CDR3 nucleotides read TGTGCCAGCAGCTTAGATGTGGGGGGGATCCAGCCCCAGCATTTT. Protein: CASSLDVGGIQPQHF.

This chain links TRBV5-6 with TRBJ2-2; the match to TRBD1 covers 8 bases. In germline, CDR1 is SGHDT, CDR2 YYEEEE. The CDR3 totals 16 residues. After removal of 0 bases from V and 3 bases from J, the junction contained 4 bases not matched to a gene. The CDR3 protein is CASSLVGQGDTGELFF. CDR3 bases: TGTGCCAGCAGCTTGGTAGGACAGGGTGACACCGGGGAGCTGTTTTTT.

This clone was detected only a few times. V is TRBV10-3 and J is TRBJ2-6; D is perhaps TRBD1 (6 bases). Trimming took off 3 bases at V and 1 base at J, with 10 bases between the two ends. The CDR3 extends over 16 amino acids. The V gene's germline CDR1 is ENHRY and CDR2 SYGVKD. CDR3 protein: CAISDLGTSGANVLTF. CDR3 coding DNA: TGTGCCATCAGTGACCTTGGGACATCTGGGGCCAACGTCCTGACTTTC.

The chain has TRBV15 and TRBJ1-2; D call uncertain. Germline-derived CDR1 and CDR2 are LNHNV and YYDKDF (reference sequence). Trimming left V 6 bases short and J 1 base short, with 6 bases between. The CDR3 consists of 12 residues. CDR3 nucleotide sequence: TGTGCCACCAGTCAGGTTAACTATGGCTACACCTTC. It encodes CATSQVNYGYTF.